This T cell receptor (beta chain) stems from a study of metastatic and nonmetastatic thyroid tumors. At the level of the study: Malignant thyroid and benign thyroid patients provided blood and tumor or nodule tissue whose repertoires were compared.

No patient received treatment before thyroid surgery. Study processing details: It was from CDR3 differences across clinicopathological groups that a distant-metastasis classifier for papillary thyroid cancer was built. TCRdb re-clonotyped the PCR reads through MiXCR. In this record, the V and J calls reflect TCRdb's handling and not the investigators' own analysis. The table has tens of thousands of clones, under 20% seen once. Germline values: CDR1 MNHNS, CDR2 SASEGT. Trimming took 7 bases from V and 7 from J; bases not matched to a gene: 13. The CDR3 has 15 residues. Study observations and caveats: TCR beta diversity was reportedly significantly higher in malignant thyroid tumors than benign nodules, in blood and tumor.

Points on this clone: Its antigen is currently unknown.

Sequenced input: blood. The chain uses TRBV6-1 and TRBJ2-1, with 7 positions matching TRBD2. The receptor was isolated from a female donor with papillary thyroid cancer or a benign thyroid nodule (not recorded which). Some clones in this sample may be carry-over from other donors' samples. DNA for the CDR3: TGTGCCAGCATGAAAAGGTGGCGGGAGAAGAATGAGCAGTTCTTC. Translated, it gives CASMKRWREKNEQFF.